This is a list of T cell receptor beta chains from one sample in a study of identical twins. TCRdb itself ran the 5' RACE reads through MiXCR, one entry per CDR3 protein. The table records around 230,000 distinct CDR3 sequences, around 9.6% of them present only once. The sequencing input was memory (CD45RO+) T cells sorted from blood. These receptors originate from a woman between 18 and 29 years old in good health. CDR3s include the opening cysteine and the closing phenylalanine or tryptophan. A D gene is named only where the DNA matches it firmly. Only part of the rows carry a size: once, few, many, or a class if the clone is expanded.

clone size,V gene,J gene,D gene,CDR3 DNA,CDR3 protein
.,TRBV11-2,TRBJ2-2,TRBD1,TGTGCCGGACAGGGGTTAGTCGGGGAGCTGTTTTTT,CAGQGLVGELFF
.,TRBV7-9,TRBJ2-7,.,TGTGCCACCCAGACAGCGAACTCCTACGAGCAGTACTTC,CATQTANSYEQYF
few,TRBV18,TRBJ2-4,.,TGTGCCAGCTCACCACCGGGGAACATTCAGTACTTC,CASSPPGNIQYF
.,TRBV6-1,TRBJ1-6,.,TGTGCCAGCAGCCAGTTCGGGGGGAATTCACCCCTCCACTTT,CASSQFGGNSPLHF
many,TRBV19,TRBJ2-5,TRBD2,TGTGCCAGTAGTATGGCGGGGGGAGTGGAGACCCAGTACTTC,CASSMAGGVETQYF
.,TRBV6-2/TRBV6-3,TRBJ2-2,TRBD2,TGTGCCAGCAGGCGACCTCCGGGACTAGCGGGAGGTCGGCACGCCGGGGAGCTGTTTTTT,CASRRPPGLAGGRHAGELFF
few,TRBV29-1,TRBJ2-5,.,TGCAGCGTTGCCCGGTTGGGGCGCGAAGAGACCCAGTACTTC,CSVARLGREETQYF
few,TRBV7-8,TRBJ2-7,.,TGTGCCAGCAGCTTCTACAGGAGCTCCTACGAGCAGTACTTC,CASSFYRSSYEQYF
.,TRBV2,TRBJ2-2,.,TGTGCCAGCAGAGGTGGGCAGGGAGTCTCGACCGGGGAGCTGTTTTTT,CASRGGQGVSTGELFF
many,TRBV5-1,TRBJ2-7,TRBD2,TGCGCCAGCAGCTCCGCTAGCGGGGGGACGTACGAGCAGTACTTC,CASSSASGGTYEQYF
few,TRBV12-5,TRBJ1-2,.,TGTGCTAGTGGTTTCGGGCAGTATGGCTACACCTTC,CASGFGQYGYTF
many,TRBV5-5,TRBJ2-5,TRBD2,TGTGCCAGCAGCTTGGAGGGACTAGCGGTTCAAGAGACCCAGTACTTC,CASSLEGLAVQETQYF
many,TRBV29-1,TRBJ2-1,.,TGCAGCGTTATAGTTCTTTCGGATGAGCAGTTCTTC,CSVIVLSDEQFF
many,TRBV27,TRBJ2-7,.,TGTGCCAGCAGTCTGACAGGCGTATCCTACGAGCAGTACTTC,CASSLTGVSYEQYF
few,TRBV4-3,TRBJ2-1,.,TGCGCCAGCAGCCAAGAACAGTTCGCCTACAATGAGCAGTTCTTC,CASSQEQFAYNEQFF
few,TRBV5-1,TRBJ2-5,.,TGCGCCATCCTCTATCACAGGAAAGAGACCCAGTACTTC,CAILYHRKETQYF
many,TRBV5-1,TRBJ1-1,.,TGCGCCAGCAGCTTAATCTCGGGAACTAGGACTGAAGCTTTCTTT,CASSLISGTRTEAFF